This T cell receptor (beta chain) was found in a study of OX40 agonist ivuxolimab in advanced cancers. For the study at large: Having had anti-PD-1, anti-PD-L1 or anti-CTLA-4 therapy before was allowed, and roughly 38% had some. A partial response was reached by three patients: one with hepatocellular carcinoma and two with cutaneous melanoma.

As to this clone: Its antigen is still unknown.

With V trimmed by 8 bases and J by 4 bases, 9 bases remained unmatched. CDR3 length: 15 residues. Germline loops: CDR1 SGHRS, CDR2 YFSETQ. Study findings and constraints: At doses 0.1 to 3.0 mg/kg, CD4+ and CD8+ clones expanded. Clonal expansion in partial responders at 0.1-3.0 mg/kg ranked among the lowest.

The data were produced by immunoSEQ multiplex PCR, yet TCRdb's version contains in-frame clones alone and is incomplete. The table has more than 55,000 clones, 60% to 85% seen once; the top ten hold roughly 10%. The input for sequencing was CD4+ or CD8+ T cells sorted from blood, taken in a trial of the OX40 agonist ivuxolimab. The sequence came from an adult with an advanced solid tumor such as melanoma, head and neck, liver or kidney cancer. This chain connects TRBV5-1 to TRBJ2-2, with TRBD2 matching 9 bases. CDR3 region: CASSSRTSVTGELFF. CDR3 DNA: TGCGCCAGTTCGAGTCGGACTAGCGTCACCGGGGAGCTGTTTTTT.